A selection of T cell receptor beta chains follows, all from one sample in a study of blood T cell repertoires in COVID-19. The data were produced by immunoSEQ multiplex PCR, yet TCRdb's version contains in-frame clones alone and is incomplete. The table includes around 150,000 clones, 85% detected once. The material sequenced was peripheral blood. The receptors were gathered from a human donor with acute or convalescent COVID-19. The donor label of this sample is uncertain. The CDR3 runs from the conserved cysteine through the conserved F or W. Each record gives: D gene, J gene, V gene, clone size, CDR3 DNA, CDR3 protein. A D gene is named only where the DNA matches it firmly. Expanded clones get a size class; other rows say once, few or many, or leave the size out.

D gene: .
J gene: TRBJ1-6
V gene: TRBV7-3
clone size: .
CDR3 DNA: TGTGCCAGCAGCCTGCAGGGAGGGAATTCACCCCTCCACTTT
CDR3 protein: CASSLQGGNSPLHF

D gene: .
J gene: TRBJ2-3
V gene: TRBV5-4
clone size: many
CDR3 DNA: TGTGCCAGCAGCTTGGGTCGCGGGTCTACAGATACGCAGTATTTT
CDR3 protein: CASSLGRGSTDTQYF

D gene: TRBD1
J gene: TRBJ1-5
V gene: TRBV5-8
clone size: .
CDR3 DNA: TGTGCCAGCAGCATAGGACAGGCCCAAAATCAGCCCCAGCATTTT
CDR3 protein: CASSIGQAQNQPQHF

D gene: TRBD1
J gene: TRBJ1-1
V gene: TRBV6-5
clone size: .
CDR3 DNA: TGTGCCAGCAGTTACTTACAGGGGGACACTGAAGCTTTCTTT
CDR3 protein: CASSYLQGDTEAFF

D gene: .
J gene: TRBJ2-2
V gene: TRBV9
clone size: few
CDR3 DNA: TGTGCCAGCAGCCTTCGGCCATTCGGGTTCGTGAACACCGGGGAGCTGTTTTTT
CDR3 protein: CASSLRPFGFVNTGELFF

D gene: TRBD2
J gene: TRBJ2-3
V gene: TRBV2
clone size: once
CDR3 DNA: TGTGCCAGCAGTCGACTGGGAGGGGGCACAGATACGCAGTATTTT
CDR3 protein: CASSRLGGGTDTQYF

D gene: .
J gene: TRBJ2-7
V gene: TRBV6-5
clone size: .
CDR3 DNA: TGTGCCAGCAGTTACCGAGCCACAGGGATATACGAGCAGTACTTC
CDR3 protein: CASSYRATGIYEQYF

D gene: TRBD2
J gene: TRBJ2-5
V gene: TRBV10-3
clone size: .
CDR3 DNA: TGTGCCATCAGTGAGGCTAGCGGGGGCCATGAGACCCAGTACTTC
CDR3 protein: CAISEASGGHETQYF

D gene: .
J gene: TRBJ1-1
V gene: TRBV28
clone size: .
CDR3 DNA: TGTGCCAGCAGTTTAGGAAGAGGAGCTTTCTTT
CDR3 protein: CASSLGRGAFF

D gene: TRBD1
J gene: TRBJ1-2
V gene: TRBV7-9
clone size: once
CDR3 DNA: TGTGCCAGCAGCGGAATGGACAGGACATATGGCTACACCTTC
CDR3 protein: CASSGMDRTYGYTF

D gene: .
J gene: TRBJ1-6
V gene: TRBV5-1
clone size: .
CDR3 DNA: TGCGCCAGCAGCCCCAGGACCGGGGTCGGGTTTCCGAATTATAATTCACCCCTCCACTTT
CDR3 protein: CASSPRTGVGFPNYNSPLHF

D gene: .
J gene: TRBJ1-3
V gene: TRBV6-5
clone size: many
CDR3 DNA: TGTGCCAGCAAAACAGGATTCTCTGGAAACACCATATATTTT
CDR3 protein: CASKTGFSGNTIYF

D gene: TRBD1
J gene: TRBJ1-2
V gene: TRBV19
clone size: .
CDR3 DNA: TGTGCCAGTAGCGACTACCAGGGGGCAGGATATGGCTACACCTTC
CDR3 protein: CASSDYQGAGYGYTF

D gene: TRBD1
J gene: TRBJ2-7
V gene: TRBV28
clone size: .
CDR3 DNA: TGTGCCAGCATCCGCTCGGGGACAGGGAGGTACGAGCAGTACTTC
CDR3 protein: CASIRSGTGRYEQYF

D gene: .
J gene: TRBJ2-5
V gene: TRBV3-1/TRBV3-2
clone size: .
CDR3 DNA: TGTGCCAGCAGAGTAGACAGTGTCCAAGAGACCCAGTACTTC
CDR3 protein: CASRVDSVQETQYF

D gene: TRBD1
J gene: TRBJ1-1
V gene: TRBV7-2
clone size: .
CDR3 DNA: TGTGCCAGCAGCTTCAGGGCGGGGACAGGGGTTGGCACTGAAGCTTTCTTT
CDR3 protein: CASSFRAGTGVGTEAFF

D gene: .
J gene: TRBJ1-6
V gene: TRBV14
clone size: many
CDR3 DNA: TGTGCCAGCAGCCCCTTCCAGGTTGGACCCCTCCACTTT
CDR3 protein: CASSPFQVGPLHF

D gene: .
J gene: TRBJ2-1
V gene: TRBV3-1/TRBV3-2
clone size: once
CDR3 DNA: .
CDR3 protein: CASSHPGVAGGTVF

D gene: TRBD1
J gene: TRBJ1-5
V gene: TRBV28
clone size: .
CDR3 DNA: TGTGCCAGCACTCCAAGGGGACAGGGTGACAATCAGCCCCAGCATTTT
CDR3 protein: CASTPRGQGDNQPQHF

D gene: .
J gene: TRBJ1-3
V gene: TRBV9
clone size: .
CDR3 DNA: TGTGCCAGCAGCTCCGAACGGGGAACCTCTGGAAACACCATATATTTT
CDR3 protein: CASSSERGTSGNTIYF

D gene: TRBD2
J gene: TRBJ2-3
V gene: TRBV7-3
clone size: .
CDR3 DNA: TGTGCCAGCAGCTCGACCGGGACTATCGATACGCAGTATTTT
CDR3 protein: CASSSTGTIDTQYF

D gene: .
J gene: TRBJ1-2
V gene: TRBV5-4
clone size: .
CDR3 DNA: TGTGCCAGCAGCTTTCCCCAACAGCCCCGCGGGGTCTATGGCTACACCTTC
CDR3 protein: CASSFPQQPRGVYGYTF

D gene: TRBD1
J gene: TRBJ2-3
V gene: TRBV5-1
clone size: .
CDR3 DNA: TGCGCCAGCAAGCCGGGACAGGGCCGGGCAGATACGCAGTATTTT
CDR3 protein: CASKPGQGRADTQYF

D gene: TRBD2
J gene: TRBJ2-7
V gene: TRBV7-9
clone size: .
CDR3 DNA: TGTGCCTCCACTGATCTAGCGGGGGTAGAGCAGTACTTC
CDR3 protein: CASTDLAGVEQYF

D gene: .
J gene: TRBJ1-1
V gene: TRBV3-1/TRBV3-2
clone size: .
CDR3 DNA: TGTGCCACCGCTACAGGGTTAGGGAACACTGAAGCTTTCTTT
CDR3 protein: CATATGLGNTEAFF

D gene: TRBD1
J gene: TRBJ2-1
V gene: TRBV28
clone size: .
CDR3 DNA: TGTGCCAGCAGTTTAACCGGGACAGGGGGCAATGAGCAGTTCTTC
CDR3 protein: CASSLTGTGGNEQFF

D gene: .
J gene: TRBJ1-2
V gene: TRBV6-1
clone size: .
CDR3 DNA: TGTGCCAGCAGTGAAGATGTGGCCTCCTATGGCTACACCTTC
CDR3 protein: CASSEDVASYGYTF

D gene: TRBD1
J gene: TRBJ1-6
V gene: TRBV5-6
clone size: .
CDR3 DNA: TGTGCCAGCAGCCCCGGTGGGACAGGGGGTTCACCCCTCCACTTT
CDR3 protein: CASSPGGTGGSPLHF

D gene: .
J gene: TRBJ1-1
V gene: TRBV7-2
clone size: .
CDR3 DNA: TGTGCCAGCAGCTTAAATCCAGGGAACACTGAAGCTTTCTTT
CDR3 protein: CASSLNPGNTEAFF

D gene: TRBD1
J gene: TRBJ1-1
V gene: TRBV10-3
clone size: .
CDR3 DNA: TGTGCCATCAGTGGGGGACAGACTCTGAACACTGAAGCTTTCTTT
CDR3 protein: CAISGGQTLNTEAFF

D gene: .
J gene: TRBJ2-1
V gene: TRBV7-9
clone size: .
CDR3 DNA: TGTGCCAGCAGCTTTGAGATAGAGCAGTTCTTC
CDR3 protein: CASSFEIEQFF

D gene: TRBD1
J gene: TRBJ2-7
V gene: TRBV6-2/TRBV6-3
clone size: .
CDR3 DNA: TGTGCCAGCAGTTACGGAGGGACAGGGGACTACGAGCAGTACTTC
CDR3 protein: CASSYGGTGDYEQYF

D gene: .
J gene: TRBJ1-1
V gene: TRBV15
clone size: .
CDR3 DNA: TGTGCCACCAGCAGAGGAGGGTACGCTGAAGCTTTCTTT
CDR3 protein: CATSRGGYAEAFF

D gene: TRBD1
J gene: TRBJ2-3
V gene: TRBV7-3
clone size: few
CDR3 DNA: TGTGCCAGCAGCCCAGGGGGACCCCGCACAGATACGCAGTATTTT
CDR3 protein: CASSPGGPRTDTQYF

D gene: .
J gene: TRBJ1-3
V gene: TRBV30
clone size: .
CDR3 DNA: TGTGCCTGGGGGCAGTCTTACTCTGGAAACACCATATATTTT
CDR3 protein: CAWGQSYSGNTIYF

D gene: .
J gene: TRBJ1-6
V gene: TRBV19
clone size: .
CDR3 DNA: TGTGCCAGTAGCTCGTTACGTGGGAGCACGGACTCACCCCTCCACTTT
CDR3 protein: CASSSLRGSTDSPLHF

D gene: .
J gene: TRBJ1-6
V gene: TRBV9
clone size: .
CDR3 DNA: TGTGCCAGCAGCGCTAAAGGAAGGGGGTCCTTAAATTCACCCCTCCACTTT
CDR3 protein: CASSAKGRGSLNSPLHF

D gene: TRBD1
J gene: TRBJ1-6
V gene: TRBV2
clone size: once
CDR3 DNA: TGTGCCAGCAGCCTGGACAGGGGGCGAGGTAATTCACCCCTCCACTTT
CDR3 protein: CASSLDRGRGNSPLHF

D gene: .
J gene: TRBJ1-1
V gene: TRBV10-3
clone size: once
CDR3 DNA: TGTGCCATCAGAGAACCAGGGGCGGTGAACACTGAAGCTTTCTTT
CDR3 protein: CAIREPGAVNTEAFF

D gene: .
J gene: TRBJ1-1
V gene: TRBV11-3
clone size: .
CDR3 DNA: TGTGCCAGCAGCTTAGGATCCCAGGGTTCTGAAGCTTTCTTT
CDR3 protein: CASSLGSQGSEAFF

D gene: .
J gene: TRBJ1-2
V gene: TRBV3-1/TRBV3-2
clone size: .
CDR3 DNA: TGTGCCAGCAGCCAATTGGGGGGGTCGAAGGGCTACACCTTC
CDR3 protein: CASSQLGGSKGYTF

D gene: .
J gene: TRBJ1-1
V gene: TRBV28
clone size: .
CDR3 DNA: TGTGCCAGCAAACCTCTCGCAACTAAAGCTTTCTTT
CDR3 protein: CASKPLATKAFF

D gene: .
J gene: TRBJ1-6
V gene: TRBV19
clone size: .
CDR3 DNA: TGTGCCAGTAGTACCCAGGGGTCCTATAATTCACCCCTCCACTTT
CDR3 protein: CASSTQGSYNSPLHF

D gene: .
J gene: TRBJ1-5
V gene: TRBV12-5
clone size: .
CDR3 DNA: TGTGCTAGTGGGCTCGACAGTAATAGCAATCAGCCCCAGCATTTT
CDR3 protein: CASGLDSNSNQPQHF

D gene: TRBD1
J gene: TRBJ2-1
V gene: TRBV19
clone size: .
CDR3 DNA: TGTGCCAGTAGTATCGGGACAGGGTCTTATGAGCAGTTCTTC
CDR3 protein: CASSIGTGSYEQFF

D gene: TRBD1
J gene: TRBJ2-6
V gene: TRBV5-4
clone size: once
CDR3 DNA: TGTGCCAGCAGCTCCCAACAGGGGGGCGTGCGCGGGGCCAACGTCCTGACTTTC
CDR3 protein: CASSSQQGGVRGANVLTF

D gene: TRBD2
J gene: TRBJ2-7
V gene: TRBV11-3
clone size: .
CDR3 DNA: TGTGCCAGCAGCCCTGGACGTAGCGGGGGGGCCTACGAGCAGTACTTC
CDR3 protein: CASSPGRSGGAYEQYF

D gene: TRBD1
J gene: TRBJ2-1
V gene: TRBV24-1
clone size: .
CDR3 DNA: TGTGCCACCAGTGATTCCCCACACACAGGGGGCTCCTACAATGAGCAGTTCTTC
CDR3 protein: CATSDSPHTGGSYNEQFF

D gene: TRBD1
J gene: TRBJ2-2
V gene: TRBV5-1
clone size: .
CDR3 DNA: TGCGCCAGCAGCTTGTCGGGACAGACCTCCACCGGGGAGCTGTTTTTT
CDR3 protein: CASSLSGQTSTGELFF

D gene: TRBD2
J gene: TRBJ2-7
V gene: TRBV3-1/TRBV3-2
clone size: .
CDR3 DNA: TGTGCCAGCAGCCTAGGGACTAGCGGTGGCTACGAGCAGTACTTC
CDR3 protein: CASSLGTSGGYEQYF

D gene: TRBD1
J gene: TRBJ1-2
V gene: TRBV9
clone size: .
CDR3 DNA: TGTGCCAGCAGCGTAGCCGTGGGACAGTCCTCGGACTATGGCTACACCTTC
CDR3 protein: CASSVAVGQSSDYGYTF